The clone carrying this T cell receptor (beta chain) has just a few counts. Its target is not known. The data belong to a study of beta chain features in type 1 diabetes. Points from the study as a whole: Healthy donors had naive, central memory and Treg TCRB repertoires that appeared less similar than those seen among patients. Type 1 diabetes patients had TCRB CDR3s that were shorter (moderately but significantly so) in all four CD4+ subsets.

The V gene's germline CDR1 is SGHTA and CDR2 FQGNSA. This CDR3 contains 16 residues. Deletions cut 2 bases from V and 11 bases from J, with 22 bases between. Expressed TCRB transcripts were sequenced because the entire RNA isolate underwent reverse transcription. Sequencing used immunoSEQ multiplex PCR; TCRdb keeps in-frame clones, though not all of them. The table has 680,000 or so clones, around an eighth seen once. This clonotype originated in a man between 18 and 35 years old with type 1 diabetes. The chain combines TRBV7-2 with TRBJ2-1; TRBD1 is a possible D gene (6 bases). Material for sequencing was naive CD4+ T cells from blood. The CDR3 DNA follows: TGTGCCAGCAGCTTATCGGTAGGGGGTCAAGGCGGTAAGCAGTTCTTC. This sequence encodes CASSLSVGGQGGKQFF.